These 24 T cell receptor beta chains share one sample of origin, sequenced in a study of cytomegalovirus exposure and HLA in healthy donors. The PCR employed 60 Vbeta primers together with 13 Jbeta primers. Assay used: immunoSEQ multiplex PCR; TCRdb lists only in-frame clones, some missing. The profile shows 140,000 to 150,000 clones, approximately 80% of them singletons. Specimen: PBMCs. These receptors came from a male donor in good health and CMV-seronegative.

This chain connects TRBV29-1 to TRBJ2-5; tentatively, D is TRBD2 (6 bases). This CDR3 has 14 amino acids. V was trimmed by 4 bases and J by 5 bases, leaving 17 bases between them. CDR1 and CDR2 from the germline V gene are SQVTM and ANQGSEA. CDR3 sequence (DNA): TGCAGCGTTGCCGGGAGTGTTGTTGGGGAGACCCAGTACTTC. It specifies CSVAGSVVGETQYF. Full variable domain (remainder filled in from reference TRBV29-1 and TRBJ2-5): SAVISQKPSRDICQRGTSLTIQCQVDSQVTMMFWYRQQPGQSLTLIATANQGSEATYESGFVIDKFPISRPNLTFSTLTVSNMSPEDSSIYLCSVAGSVVGETQYFGPGTRLLVL.

The chain combines TRBV9 with TRBJ2-3; D ambiguous. Per germline, CDR1 SGDLS and CDR2 YYNGEE. There are 16 residues in the CDR3. V was trimmed by 4 bases and J by 0 bases, leaving 15 bases between them. CDR3 bases: TGTGCCAGCAGCCCCCGACCTATGACAAGCACAGATACGCAGTATTTT. Its translation is CASSPRPMTSTDTQYF.

V gene TRBV15 combines with J gene TRBJ2-2, with TRBD1 as a possible D gene (5 bases). This CDR3 contains 15 residues. Germline V gene data show CDR1 as LNHNV and CDR2 as YYDKDF (reference sequence). Trimming stripped 0 bases from V and 3 bases from J, with 8 bases between. The CDR3, as DNA: TGTGCCACCAGCAGAGAGGGGCTTGACACCGGGGAGCTGTTTTTT. Its translation: CATSREGLDTGELFF. Filled out from reference TRBV15 and TRBJ2-2, the complete variable domain reads DAMVIQNPRYQVTQFGKPVTLSCSQTLNHNVMYWYQQKSSQAPKLLFHYYDKDFNNEADTPDNFQSRRPNTSFCFLDIRSPGLGDTAMYLCATSREGLDTGELFFGEGSRLTVL.

V usage is TRBV7-3 and J usage is TRBJ2-5; 9 bases map to TRBD2. The CDR3 spans 15 residues. V lost 5 bases to trimming and J lost 4 bases; unmatched junction nucleotides: 8. CDR1 and CDR2 from the germline V gene are SGHTA and FQGTGA. The CDR3 coding sequence is TGTGCCAGCAGCCCCCTAGCGGGGATAGGAGAGACCCAGTACTTC. This encodes CASSPLAGIGETQYF. The variable domain in full, completed from reference TRBV7-3 and TRBJ2-5, reads GAGVSQTPSNKVTEKGKYVELRCDPISGHTALYWYRQSLGQGPEFLIYFQGTGAADDSGLPNDRFFAVRPEGSVSTLKIQRTERGDSAVYLCASSPLAGIGETQYFGPGTRLLVL.

This rearrangement joins TRBV18 to TRBJ1-5; TRBD1 matches at 8 bases. The CDR3 contains 15 residues. J lost 1 base, V lost 3 bases, and 2 bases had no gene match. CDR1 and CDR2 from the germline V gene are KGHSH and LQKENI. CDR3 in amino acids: CASSPDRVSNQPQHF. As DNA, the CDR3 is TGTGCCAGCTCACCGGACAGGGTGAGCAATCAGCCCCAGCATTTT.

This chain joins TRBV7-2 and TRBJ2-7, with 11 bases lining up with TRBD1. CDR1 is SGHTA and CDR2 is FQGNSA in the germline V gene. V lost 6 bases, J lost 7 bases, and 11 bases stayed unmatched. The CDR3 covers 15 residues. DNA for the CDR3: TGTGCCAGCAGAAATCGCCGGGACAGGGGGGAAGAGCAGTACTTC. This gives the protein CASRNRRDRGEEQYF. The entire variable domain, with the rest obtained from reference TRBV7-2 and TRBJ2-7, is as follows: GAGVSQSPSNKVTEKGKDVELRCDPISGHTALYWYRQSLGQGLEFLIYFQGNSAPDKSGLPSDRFSAERTGGSVSTLTIQRTQQEDSAVYLCASRNRRDRGEEQYFGPGTRLTVT.

The chain recombines TRBV2 with TRBJ2-6, with 9 positions matching TRBD1. The CDR3 has 18 amino acids. V shed 6 bases and J 0 bases; nucleotides not matched to a gene: 9. Looked up from germline, CDR1 is SNHLY and CDR2 is FYNNEI. The CDR3 region has the DNA TGTGCCAGCAGGCAACCGGGACAGGGATTCTCTGGGGCCAACGTCCTGACTTTC. Amino acid sequence: CASRQPGQGFSGANVLTF.

The chain links TRBV7-3 to TRBJ2-3; 11 nucleotides align to TRBD2. The germline CDR1 and CDR2 sequences are SGHTA and FQGTGA. Trimming took 1 base from V and 2 from J; bases not matched to a gene: 5. The length of the CDR3 is 17 residues. CDR3 sequence reads: CASSLRLAGISTDTQYF. The CDR3 bases are TGTGCCAGCAGCTTAAGACTAGCGGGGATTTCCACAGATACGCAGTATTTT.

The V call is TRBV4-1, the J call TRBJ2-5, with TRBD1 as a possible D gene (6 bases). In germline, CDR1 is MGHRA, CDR2 YSYEKL. This CDR3 has 14 amino acids. Trimming left V 1 base short and J 5 bases short, with 11 bases between. The CDR3 DNA sequence: TGCGCCAGCAGCCAAGGTCAGGGGAAGGAGACCCAGTACTTC. Its translation is CASSQGQGKETQYF.

The chain has TRBV20-1 and TRBJ1-2; D uncertain. Per the germline V gene, CDR1 is DFQATT and CDR2 is SNEGSKA (reference sequence). V lost 6 bases and J lost 3, with 8 bases in between. This CDR3 is 11 amino acids long. The CDR3 loop reads CSAQADYGYTF. CDR3 sequence (DNA): TGCAGTGCCCAGGCTGACTATGGCTACACCTTC.

The chain employs TRBV7-9 and TRBJ2-3; 7 bases agree with TRBD1. V shed 5 bases, J shed 0 bases, and the junction held 5 bases outside the gene matches. The CDR3 sequence is 15 residues long. CDR1 and CDR2 from the germline V gene are SEHNR and FQNEAQ (reference sequence). CDR3 in amino acids: CASSRRQGSTDTQYF. The DNA for the CDR3 is TGTGCCAGCAGCCGAAGACAGGGTAGCACAGATACGCAGTATTTT.

The chain has TRBV4-2 and TRBJ2-1; 11 bases align to TRBD2. Germline-derived CDR1 and CDR2 are LGHNA and YNFKEQ. The J segment lost 3 bases and the V segment lost 6 bases, leaving 7 bases of the junction unmatched. The CDR3 runs to 16 residues. CDR3 loop: CASSRATSGNYNEQFF. CDR3 nucleotides: TGTGCCAGCAGTCGCGCGACTAGCGGGAACTACAATGAGCAGTTCTTC.

The V gene is TRBV4-3, the J gene TRBJ1-1; tentative D call: TRBD1 (5 bases). V was cut by 0 bases and J by 3 bases, with 11 bases left in between. Germline CDR1 LGHNA, CDR2 YSLEER. CDR3 length: 15 residues. This chain's CDR3 is CASSQDSWGDTEAFF. In DNA form, the CDR3 reads TGCGCCAGCAGCCAAGATTCATGGGGGGACACTGAAGCTTTCTTT.

This clone has a single count. The genes are TRBV4-1 and TRBJ1-1; 8 bases agree with TRBD1. CDR3 length equals 15 residues. V lost 1 base to trimming and J lost 1 base; unmatched junction nucleotides: 2. The V gene's germline CDR1 is MGHRA and CDR2 YSYEKL. The chain's CDR3 is CASSQADRGNTEAFF. CDR3 sequence (DNA): TGCGCCAGCAGCCAAGCCGACAGGGGGAACACTGAAGCTTTCTTT.

Comments on this clone: Germline is not matched at one junction end, which may reflect a read error. The same CDR3 arises from other DNA sequences in this sample as well. The chain has TRBV18 and TRBJ2-2; tentative D call: TRBD1 (5 bases). Germline loops: CDR1 KGHSH, CDR2 LQKENI. The CDR3 is 18 residues long. The DNA of the CDR3 is TGTGCCAGCTCGCCACAGCCCCAGGGATTAAAGGTAGCCGGGGAGCTGTTTTTT. Translating it yields CASSPQPQGLKVAGELFF. Looking up the rest from reference TRBV18 and TRBJ2-2 gives the full variable domain: NAGVMQNPRHLVRRRGQEARLRCSPMKGHSHVYWYRQLPEEGLKFMVYLQKENIIDESGMPKERFSAEFPKEGPSILRIQQVVRGDSAAYFCASSPQPQGLKVAGELFFGEGSRLTVL.

The CDR3 DNA reads as TGTGCCAGCAGTTTAGAGACAGGGGGACAAGAGACCCAGTACTTC. It is translated as CASSLETGGQETQYF. V is TRBV28 and J is TRBJ2-5; 9 bases are a match to TRBD1. The length of the CDR3 is 15 residues. V lost 2 bases, J lost 2 bases, and 3 bases stayed unmatched. Germline V lookup: CDR1 MDHEN, CDR2 SYDVKM.

The genes are TRBV18 and TRBJ2-7; D may be TRBD1 (7 bases). CDR3 length equals 14 residues. Trimming stripped 1 base from V and 4 bases from J, with 11 bases between. Germline assignment: CDR1 KGHSH and CDR2 LQKENI. Here the CDR3 DNA reads TGTGCCAGCTCACCACAGGGGGCGGGGTACGAGCAGTACTTC. Protein: CASSPQGAGYEQYF.

The rearrangement links TRBV6-1 to TRBJ1-5, with TRBD1 matching 7 bases. Germline CDR1 and CDR2: MNHNS and SASEGT. J lost 7 bases, V lost 5 bases, and 5 bases had no gene match. The CDR3 is 13 amino acids. In DNA form, the CDR3 reads TGTGCCAGCAGTCCTGACAGGGTCCAGCCCCAGCATTTT. It is translated as CASSPDRVQPQHF.

This chain connects TRBV5-4 to TRBJ2-2; TRBD2 might be the D (6 bases). The V end was cut by 4 bases, the J end by 4 bases, with 14 bases between. The length of the CDR3 is 15 residues. Germline V gene lookup returns CDR1 SGHNT and CDR2 YYREEE (reference sequence). For the CDR3, the DNA is TGTGCCAGCAGCCGGGACTTGACTTCCACCGGGGAGCTGTTTTTT. As protein: CASSRDLTSTGELFF.

This clone has only a few counts. The chain is built from TRBV19 and TRBJ1-2; perhaps TRBD1 as D (5 bases). V was clipped by 7 bases and J by 4 bases, with 22 bases between them. Germline V gives CDR1 LNHDA, CDR2 SQIVND (reference sequence). The CDR3 spans 16 residues. The DNA of the CDR3 is TGTGCCAGTAACCCCATCGTCAGAGGTCAGGGCTATGGCTACACCTTC. It yields the protein CASNPIVRGQGYGYTF.

The J gene is TRBJ2-6, the V gene TRBV6-5; D is uncertain. The CDR3 runs 13 residues. The germline V and J ends were trimmed by 8 bases and 4 bases, with 9 bases remaining between them. CDR1 is MNHEY and CDR2 is SVGAGI in the germline V gene. The CDR3 spells CASCAFGANVLTF. In nucleotides, the CDR3 is TGTGCCAGCTGCGCGTTCGGGGCCAACGTCCTGACTTTC.

The V gene is TRBV7-6, the J gene TRBJ1-1, with 8 bases aligning to TRBD1. J gave up 3 bases and V 5 bases, and 8 bases lay outside the gene matches. CDR1 is SGHVS, CDR2 FNYEAQ, per germline. This CDR3 comprises 15 residues. For the CDR3, the DNA is TGTGCCAGCAGCGGACAGGGTGAAGACGACACTGAAGCTTTCTTT. It translates to CASSGQGEDDTEAFF. Complete variable domain (other parts from reference TRBV7-6 and TRBJ1-1): GAGVSQSPRYKVTKRGQDVALRCDPISGHVSLYWYRQALGQGPEFLTYFNYEAQQDKSGLPNDRFSAERPEGSISTLTIQRTEQRDSAMYRCASSGQGEDDTEAFFGQGTRLTVV.

The chain uses TRBV7-9 and TRBJ2-1; the D is unclear. There are 15 residues in the CDR3. The germline CDR1 and CDR2 sequences are SEHNR and FQNEAQ (reference sequence). V was shortened by 0 bases and J by 2 bases, with 8 bases between the two germline ends. CDR3 loop: CASSLALVAYNEQFF. The CDR3 bases are TGTGCCAGCAGCTTAGCGTTGGTAGCCTACAATGAGCAGTTCTTC.

The chain is built from TRBV5-1 and TRBJ1-4; D ambiguous. CDR1 is SGHRS, CDR2 YFSETQ, per germline. V was pared by 0 bases and J by 8 bases, with 17 bases between. The CDR3 consists of 16 residues. CDR3 bases: TGCGCCAGCAGCTTGGGTGGGCAATATTTAGGAGAAAAACTGTTTTTT. This sequence encodes CASSLGGQYLGEKLFF.